What follows are 11 T cell receptor beta chains derived from one specimen sequenced in a study of T cell clonality in common variable immunodeficiency. The data were produced by immunoSEQ multiplex PCR, yet TCRdb's version contains in-frame clones alone and is incomplete. The sample holds around 57,000 clones, and no clone turns up only once. Sequenced material: peripheral blood mononuclear cells. Every receptor here comes from a person aged 18-70 years in good health.

With regard to this clone: The read stops 3 residues short of the end of the CDR3; the missing end is completed from the germline J gene. Distinct nucleotide sequences in the sample also encode this CDR3. The chain recombines TRBV7-6 with TRBJ2-3, with D possibly matching TRBD2 (5 bases). Trimming left V 0 bases short and J 1 base short, with 17 bases between. Per germline, CDR1 SGHVS and CDR2 FNYEAQ. This CDR3 region has 18 residues. CDR3 sequence reads: CASSLAPIGGGRTDTQYF. The sequenced part of the CDR3 DNA is TGTGCCAGCAGCTTAGCCCCGATCGGCGGAGGCCGCACAGATACG.

This clone was detected many times. CDR3 protein: CSASRAGGSRDTQYF. The CDR3 DNA, read in part, is TGCAGTGCTAGTCGAGCGGGAGGGTCCAGGGATACG. The chain uses TRBV20-1 and TRBJ2-3; TRBD2 matches 10 bases. The read finishes 3 residues shy of the CDR3 end, and the germline J gene is used to complete it. CDR1 and CDR2 (germline): DFQATT, SNEGSKA (reference sequence). This CDR3 spans 15 amino acids. Losses at the gene ends were 3 bases for V and 6 bases for J; bases not matched to a gene: 9.

For this clone: The sequence runs out 3 residues before the end of the CDR3; the remainder is reconstructed from the germline J gene. The J gene is TRBJ2-1, the V gene TRBV19; 13 nucleotides match TRBD2. Trimming cost V 5 bases and J 4 bases; bases outside gene matches: 11. Looked up from germline, CDR1 is LNHDA and CDR2 is SQIVND (reference sequence). The CDR3 runs to 18 residues. The CDR3 region is CASSAASGLAGVYNEQFF. The CDR3 DNA, read in part, is TGTGCCAGTAGTGCAGCCTCCGGACTAGCGGGAGTTTACAATGAG.

Turning to this clone: The sequenced fragment ends 3 residues before the CDR3 boundary, so the rest is inferred from the germline J gene. This chain connects TRBV7-6 to TRBJ2-3; 15 positions agree with TRBD2. CDR1 is SGHVS and CDR2 is FNYEAQ in the germline V gene. The CDR3 is made up of 18 amino acids. The CDR3 sequence: CASSRRGLAGGGMETQYF. The sequenced part of the CDR3 DNA is TGTGCCAGCAGCAGACGGGGACTAGCGGGAGGCGGGATGGAGACG.

This clone was seen ten or more times. The CDR3 end falls 3 residues outside the read, so it is completed with the germline J gene. This chain uses TRBV5-1 with TRBJ2-7, with 8 bases identical to TRBD2. The CDR3 covers 18 residues. Germline assignment: CDR1 SGHRS and CDR2 YFSETQ. V lost 0 bases and J lost 4; bases outside the gene matches: 15. CDR3 DNA (partial): TGCGCCAGCAGCTTGGTGTACTGGATACGGGAGGGGGAATACGAG. It codes for CASSLVYWIREGEYE. The entire CDR3 protein is CASSLVYWIREGEYEQYF.

This clone came up a few times. The CDR3 end is not reached by the read, which stops 3 residues before it; the germline J gene fills it in. The gene calls are TRBV19 and TRBJ1-1; TRBD1 matches at 8 bases. The CDR3 consists of 17 residues. V dropped 0 bases and J dropped 7; count of bases not matched to a gene: 13. Germline assignment: CDR1 LNHDA and CDR2 SQIVND (reference sequence). The CDR3 loop is CASSIERQGTRLSEAFF. The CDR3 DNA, read in part, is TGTGCCAGTAGTATAGAACGACAGGGGACCAGATTAAGTGAA.

This clone was picked up many times. The DNA ends 3 residues before the CDR3 does, and the rest of the CDR3 is filled in from the germline J gene. J is TRBJ1-2 and V is TRBV5-1; no firm D call. From germline, CDR1 is SGHRS and CDR2 YFSETQ. CDR3 length: 14 residues. Trimming took off 4 bases at V and 4 bases at J, with 14 bases between the two ends. Partial CDR3 DNA: TGCGCCAGCAGCGGAACCTCATCAGGCTATGGC. It specifies CASSGTSSGYG. The complete CDR3 reads CASSGTSSGYGYTF.

This clone was seen ten or more times. Coverage ceases 3 residues before the CDR3 finishes, and the germline J gene fills in the end. The V gene is TRBV5-1, the J gene TRBJ1-5, with 7 bases identical to TRBD1. Unmatched junction bases numbered 4, after V lost 2 bases and J lost 5 bases. Germline V gives CDR1 SGHRS, CDR2 YFSETQ. The CDR3 length is 14 residues. The CDR3 DNA, read in part, is TGCGCCAGCAGCTTACAGGGGCTGGATCAGCCC. Its protein product is CASSLQGLDQP. The whole CDR3 sequence is CASSLQGLDQPQHF.

This clone was seen at least ten times. The read gets to within 3 residues of the CDR3 end, and the germline J gene fills in the rest. The identical CDR3 is also encoded by other nucleotide sequences in the sample. The chain carries TRBV7-2 and TRBJ1-2, with D maybe TRBD1 (5 bases). The CDR3 totals 14 residues. Germline CDR1 reads SGHTA; CDR2 reads FQGNSA. The V end lost 5 bases, the J end lost 4 bases, and 14 bases lay between the germline ends. CDR3 DNA, as far as it was read: TGTGCCAGCAGCCCAGGGTGGACGGTCTATGGC. Amino acid sequence: CASSPGWTVYG. The whole CDR3 sequence is CASSPGWTVYGYTF. Supplemented by reference TRBV7-2 and TRBJ1-2, the full variable domain reads GAGVSQSPSNKVTEKGKDVELRCDPISGHTALYWYRQSLGQGLEFLIYFQGNSAPDKSGLPSDRFSAERTGGSVSTLTIQRTQQEDSAVYLCASSPGWTVYGYTFGSGTRLTVV.

This clone was seen repeatedly, ten times or more. The read terminates 3 residues before the CDR3 end, so the remaining end is supplied by the germline J gene. The V and J genes are TRBV7-3 and TRBJ1-1; perhaps TRBD1 as D (5 bases). CDR1 is SGHTA and CDR2 is FQGTGA in the germline V gene. Trimming cost V 5 bases and J 1 base, with 8 bases left between them. The length of the CDR3 is 13 residues. CDR3 bases read: TGTGCCAGCAGCCACGGGGGGAACACTGAA. It is translated as CASSHGGNTE. The full CDR3 is CASSHGGNTEAFF.

This clone was recorded at least ten times. The read is 3 residues too short to cover the CDR3 end, so that end is filled in from the germline J gene. This chain links TRBV3-1 (or the pseudogene TRBV3-2) with TRBJ2-1; TRBD1 aligns across 9 bases. Germline CDR1 and CDR2: LGHDT and YNNKEL (reference sequence). V shed 8 bases and J 5 bases; nucleotides not matched to a gene: 10. The CDR3 is made up of 15 amino acids. CDR3 sequence reads: CASDRQGESNNEQFF. The part of the CDR3 DNA that was read is TGTGCCAGCGATCGACAGGGGGAATCGAACAATGAG.